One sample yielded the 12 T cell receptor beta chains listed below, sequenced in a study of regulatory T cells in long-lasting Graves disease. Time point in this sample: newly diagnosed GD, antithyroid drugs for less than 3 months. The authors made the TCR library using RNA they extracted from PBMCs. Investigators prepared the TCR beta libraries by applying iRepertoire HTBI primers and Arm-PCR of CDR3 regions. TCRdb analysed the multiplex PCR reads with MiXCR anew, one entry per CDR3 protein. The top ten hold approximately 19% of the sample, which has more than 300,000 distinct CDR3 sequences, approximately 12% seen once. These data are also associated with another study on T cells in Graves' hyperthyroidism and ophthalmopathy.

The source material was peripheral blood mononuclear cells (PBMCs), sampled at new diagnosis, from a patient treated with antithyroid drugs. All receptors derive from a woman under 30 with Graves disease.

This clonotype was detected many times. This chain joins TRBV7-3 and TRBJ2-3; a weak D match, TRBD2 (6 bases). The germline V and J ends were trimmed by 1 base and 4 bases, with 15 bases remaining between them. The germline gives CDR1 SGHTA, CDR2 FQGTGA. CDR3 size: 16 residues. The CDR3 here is CASSLRGDLDSDTQYF. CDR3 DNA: TGTGCCAGCAGCTTAAGGGGGGACTTGGACTCAGATACGCAGTATTTT.

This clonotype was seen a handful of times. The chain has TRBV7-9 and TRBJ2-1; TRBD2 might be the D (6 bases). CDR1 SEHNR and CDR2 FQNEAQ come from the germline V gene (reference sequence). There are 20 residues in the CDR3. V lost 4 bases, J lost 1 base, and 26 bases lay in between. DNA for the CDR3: TGTGCCAGCAGCTCCACTCTCCAATACGGGACTTCTCCGTCCTACAATGAGCAGTTCTTC. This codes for CASSSTLQYGTSPSYNEQFF.

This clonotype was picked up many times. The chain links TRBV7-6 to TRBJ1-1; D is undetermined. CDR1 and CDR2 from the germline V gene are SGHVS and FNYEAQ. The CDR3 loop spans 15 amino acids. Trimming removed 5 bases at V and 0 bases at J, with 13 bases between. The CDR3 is CASSAGGRMNTEAFF. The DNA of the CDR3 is TGTGCCAGCAGCGCAGGAGGACGCATGAACACTGAAGCTTTCTTT.

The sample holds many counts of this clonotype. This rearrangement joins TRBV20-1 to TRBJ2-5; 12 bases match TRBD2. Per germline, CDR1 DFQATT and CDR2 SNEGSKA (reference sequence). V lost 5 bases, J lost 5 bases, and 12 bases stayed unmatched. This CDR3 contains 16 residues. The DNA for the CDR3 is TGCAGTGCTGACAGGAGGACTAGCGGGGTCTATGAGACCCAGTACTTC. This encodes CSADRRTSGVYETQYF.

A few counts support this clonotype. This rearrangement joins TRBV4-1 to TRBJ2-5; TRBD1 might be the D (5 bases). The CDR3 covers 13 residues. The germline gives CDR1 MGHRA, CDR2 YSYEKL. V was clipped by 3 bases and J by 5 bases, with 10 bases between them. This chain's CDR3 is CASSHQGWETQYF. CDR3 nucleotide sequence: TGCGCCAGCAGCCACCAGGGATGGGAGACCCAGTACTTC.

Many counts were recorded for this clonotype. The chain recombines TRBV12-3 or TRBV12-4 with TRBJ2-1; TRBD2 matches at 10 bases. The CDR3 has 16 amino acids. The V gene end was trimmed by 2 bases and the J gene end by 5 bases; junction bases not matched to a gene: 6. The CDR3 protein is CASSLPRLAGDNEQFF. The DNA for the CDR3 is TGTGCCAGCAGTTTACCCAGACTAGCGGGCGACAATGAGCAGTTCTTC.

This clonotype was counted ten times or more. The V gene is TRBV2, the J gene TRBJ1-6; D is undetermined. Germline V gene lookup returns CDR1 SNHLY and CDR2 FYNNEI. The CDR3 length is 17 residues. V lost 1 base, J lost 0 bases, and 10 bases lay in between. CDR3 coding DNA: TGTGCCAGCAGTGAAGGTTTCCTAGGCTCCTATAATTCACCCCTCCACTTT. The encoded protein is CASSEGFLGSYNSPLHF. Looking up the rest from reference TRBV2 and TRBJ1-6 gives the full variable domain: EPEVTQTPSHQVTQMGQEVILRCVPISNHLYFYWYRQILGQKVEFLVSFYNNEISEKSEIFDDQFSVERPDGSNFTLKIRSTKLEDSAMYFCASSEGFLGSYNSPLHFGNGTRLTVT.

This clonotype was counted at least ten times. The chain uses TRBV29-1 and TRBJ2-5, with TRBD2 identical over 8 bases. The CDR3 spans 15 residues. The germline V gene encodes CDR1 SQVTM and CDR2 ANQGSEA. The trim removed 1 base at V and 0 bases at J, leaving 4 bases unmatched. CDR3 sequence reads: CSVEGGLADQETQYF. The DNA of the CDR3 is TGCAGCGTTGAAGGTGGACTAGCCGACCAAGAGACCCAGTACTTC.

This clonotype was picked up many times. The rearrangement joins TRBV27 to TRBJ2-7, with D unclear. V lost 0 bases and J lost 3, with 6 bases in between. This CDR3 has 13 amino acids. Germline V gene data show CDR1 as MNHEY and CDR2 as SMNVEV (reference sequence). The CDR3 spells CASSLSELYEQYF. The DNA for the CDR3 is TGTGCCAGCAGTTTATCGGAGCTCTACGAGCAGTACTTC.

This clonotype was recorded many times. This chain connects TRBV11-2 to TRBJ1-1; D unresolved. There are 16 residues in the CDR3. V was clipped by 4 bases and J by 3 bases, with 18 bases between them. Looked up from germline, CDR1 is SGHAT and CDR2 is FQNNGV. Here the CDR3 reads CASSSPRGWVDTEAFF. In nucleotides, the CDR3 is TGTGCCAGCAGCTCCCCGCGCGGGTGGGTAGACACTGAAGCTTTCTTT.

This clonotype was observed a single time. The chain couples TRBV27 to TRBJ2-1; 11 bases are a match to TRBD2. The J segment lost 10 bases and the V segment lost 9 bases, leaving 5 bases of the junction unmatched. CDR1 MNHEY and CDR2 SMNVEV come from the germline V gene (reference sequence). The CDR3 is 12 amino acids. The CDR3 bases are TGTGCCAGTCGACTAGCGGGGAGGGAGCAGTTCTTC. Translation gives CASRLAGREQFF.

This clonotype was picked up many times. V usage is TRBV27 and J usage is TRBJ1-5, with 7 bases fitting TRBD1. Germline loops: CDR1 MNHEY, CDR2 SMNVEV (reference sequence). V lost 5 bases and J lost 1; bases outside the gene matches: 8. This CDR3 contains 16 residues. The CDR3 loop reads CASSPWEGASNQPQHF. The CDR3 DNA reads TGTGCCAGCAGTCCCTGGGAGGGGGCAAGCAATCAGCCCCAGCATTTT.